A single sample is the source of the 5 T cell receptor beta chains below, sequenced in a study of beta chain features in type 1 diabetes. Sequenced material consisted of expressed TCRB transcripts (all of the isolated RNA was reverse transcribed). This table comes from immunoSEQ multiplex PCR, and its TCRdb copy is limited to in-frame clones, with some not included. The table lists a few hundred thousand clones, 15% to 20% of them singletons, with approximately 0.081% in the top ten. Study results and caveats: All four CD4+ subsets from Type 1 diabetes patients carried moderately but significantly shorter TCRB CDR3s.

Their antigen targets remain unknown. Sequenced input: naive CD4+ T cells from blood. Every receptor here comes from a man in his thirties or forties with type 1 diabetes.

A few counts support this clone. The rearrangement links TRBV19 to TRBJ2-1, with 9 bases lining up with TRBD1. The germline V gene encodes CDR1 LNHDA and CDR2 SQIVND (reference sequence). The CDR3 length is 14 residues. V gave up 5 bases and J gave up 9 bases; unmatched junction bases: 8. The CDR3 DNA sequence: TGTGCCAGTAGTCCAGGACAGGGGCCAGGTGAGCAGTTCTTC. Residues: CASSPGQGPGEQFF.

The sample holds a few counts of this clone. Distinct nucleotide sequences in the sample also encode this CDR3. The V call is TRBV5-1, the J call TRBJ2-5, with 8 bases that match TRBD1. Germline assignment: CDR1 SGHRS and CDR2 YFSETQ. The junction had 1 base not matched to a gene; V was cut back by 3 bases and J by 3 bases. This CDR3 spans 13 amino acids. CDR3 residues: CASSSTGEETQYF. The CDR3 DNA is TGCGCCAGCAGCTCGACAGGGGAAGAGACCCAGTACTTC.

This clone was observed a handful of times. The genes are TRBV7-2 and TRBJ2-1, with D hard to call. V lost 6 bases and J 4 bases, leaving 4 bases between the germline ends. The germline CDR1 and CDR2 sequences are SGHTA and FQGNSA. This CDR3 is 11 amino acids long. The CDR3: CASRSYNEQFF. CDR3 nucleotide sequence: TGTGCCAGCAGGTCATACAATGAGCAGTTCTTC.

This clone appeared a few times. The chain combines TRBV15 with TRBJ1-3; D gene ambiguous. Germline V lookup: CDR1 LNHNV, CDR2 YYDKDF (reference sequence). This CDR3 contains 13 residues. Between the trimmed V and J ends, which lost 4 bases and 8 bases, there was a span of 12 bases. As DNA, the CDR3 is TGTGCCACCAGCATGGCCGGTGGTGACACCATATATTTT. It yields the protein CATSMAGGDTIYF.

This clone was seen a handful of times. The gene calls are TRBV9 and TRBJ2-1; possibly TRBD1 for D (6 bases). V dropped 0 bases and J dropped 4 bases, with 11 bases sitting between them. CDR1 and CDR2 from the germline V gene are SGDLS and YYNGEE. The CDR3 contains 15 residues. CDR3 residues: CASSVEGERYNEQFF. The CDR3 DNA reads TGTGCCAGCAGCGTAGAGGGGGAGAGGTACAATGAGCAGTTCTTC.